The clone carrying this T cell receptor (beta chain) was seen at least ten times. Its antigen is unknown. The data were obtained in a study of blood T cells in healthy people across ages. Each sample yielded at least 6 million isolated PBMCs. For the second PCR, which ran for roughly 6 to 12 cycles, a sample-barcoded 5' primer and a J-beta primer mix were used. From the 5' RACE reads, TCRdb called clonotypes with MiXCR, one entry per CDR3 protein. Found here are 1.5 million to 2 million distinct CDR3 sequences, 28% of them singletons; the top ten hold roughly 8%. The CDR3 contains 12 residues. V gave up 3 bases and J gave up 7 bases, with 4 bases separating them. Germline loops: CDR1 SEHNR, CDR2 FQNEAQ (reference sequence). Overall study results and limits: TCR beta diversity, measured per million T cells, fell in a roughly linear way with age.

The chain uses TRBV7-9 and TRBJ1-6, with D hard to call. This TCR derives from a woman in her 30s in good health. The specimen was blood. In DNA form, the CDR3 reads TGTGCCAGCAGCTTGCAAAATTCACCCCTCCACTTT. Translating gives CASSLQNSPLHF. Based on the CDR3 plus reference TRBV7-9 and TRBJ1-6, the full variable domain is DTGVSQNPRHKITKRGQNVTFRCDPISEHNRLYWYRQTLGQGPEFLTYFQNEAQLEKSRLLSDRFSAERPKGSFSTLEIQRTEQGDSAMYLCASSLQNSPLHFGNGTRLTVT.